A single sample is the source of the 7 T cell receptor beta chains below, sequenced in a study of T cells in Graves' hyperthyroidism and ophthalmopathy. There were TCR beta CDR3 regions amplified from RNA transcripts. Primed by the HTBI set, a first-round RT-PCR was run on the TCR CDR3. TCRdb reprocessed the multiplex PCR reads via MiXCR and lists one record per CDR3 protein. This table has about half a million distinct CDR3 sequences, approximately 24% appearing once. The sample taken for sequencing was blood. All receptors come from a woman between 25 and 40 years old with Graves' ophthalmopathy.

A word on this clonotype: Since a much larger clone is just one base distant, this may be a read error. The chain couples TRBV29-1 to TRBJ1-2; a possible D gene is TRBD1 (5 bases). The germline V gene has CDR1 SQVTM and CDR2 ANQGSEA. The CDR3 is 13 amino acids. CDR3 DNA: TGCAGCGTTGAGGGCAGGGCCTTGTATGGCTTCACCTTC. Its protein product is CSVEGRALYGFTF.

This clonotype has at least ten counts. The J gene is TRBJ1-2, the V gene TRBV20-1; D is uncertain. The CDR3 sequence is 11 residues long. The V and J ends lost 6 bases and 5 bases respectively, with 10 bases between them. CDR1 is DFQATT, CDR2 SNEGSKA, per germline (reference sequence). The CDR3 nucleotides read TGCAGTGCCCCCGACTCGTATGGCTACACCTTC. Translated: CSAPDSYGYTF.

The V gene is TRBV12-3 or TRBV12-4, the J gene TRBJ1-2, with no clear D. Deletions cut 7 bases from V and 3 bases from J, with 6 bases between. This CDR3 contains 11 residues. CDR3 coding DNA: TGTGCCAGCATGACGGACTATGGCTACACCTTC. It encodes CASMTDYGYTF.

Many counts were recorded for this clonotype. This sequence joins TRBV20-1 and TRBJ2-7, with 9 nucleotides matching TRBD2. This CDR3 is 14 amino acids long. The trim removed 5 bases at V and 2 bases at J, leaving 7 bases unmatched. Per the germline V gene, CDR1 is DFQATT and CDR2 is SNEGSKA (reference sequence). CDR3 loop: CSAEASGAPYEQYF. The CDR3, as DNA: TGCAGTGCTGAGGCTAGCGGGGCTCCCTACGAGCAGTACTTC.

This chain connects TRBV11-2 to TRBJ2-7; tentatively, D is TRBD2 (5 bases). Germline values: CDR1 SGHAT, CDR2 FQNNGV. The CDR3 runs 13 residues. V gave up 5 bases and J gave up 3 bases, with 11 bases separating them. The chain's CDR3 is CASSAGLNYEQYF. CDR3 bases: TGTGCCAGCAGCGCAGGACTGAACTACGAGCAGTACTTC.

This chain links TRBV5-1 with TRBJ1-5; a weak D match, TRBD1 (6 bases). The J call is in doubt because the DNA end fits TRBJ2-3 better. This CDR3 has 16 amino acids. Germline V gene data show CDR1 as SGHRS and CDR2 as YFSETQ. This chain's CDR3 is CASIVPYRERNQPQYF. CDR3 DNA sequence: TGCGCCAGTATCGTACCGTACAGGGAGCGCAATCAGCCCCAGTATTTT.

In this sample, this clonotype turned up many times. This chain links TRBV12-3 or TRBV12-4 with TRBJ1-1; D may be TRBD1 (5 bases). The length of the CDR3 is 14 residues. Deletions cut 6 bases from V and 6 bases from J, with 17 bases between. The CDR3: CASSPQGGYAEAFF. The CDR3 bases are TGTGCCAGCAGCCCCCAGGGAGGATACGCTGAAGCTTTCTTT.